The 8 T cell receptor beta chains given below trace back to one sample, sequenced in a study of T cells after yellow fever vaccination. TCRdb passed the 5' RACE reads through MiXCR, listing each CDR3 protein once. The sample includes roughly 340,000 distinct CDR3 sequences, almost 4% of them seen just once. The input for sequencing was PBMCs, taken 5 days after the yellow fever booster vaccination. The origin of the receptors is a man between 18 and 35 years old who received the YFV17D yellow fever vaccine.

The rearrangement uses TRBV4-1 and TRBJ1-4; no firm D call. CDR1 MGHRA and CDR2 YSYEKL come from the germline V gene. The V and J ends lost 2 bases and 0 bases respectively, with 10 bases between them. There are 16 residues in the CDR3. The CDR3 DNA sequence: TGCGCCAGCAGCCAAAGCCGGGCAGCAACTAATGAAAAACTGTTTTTT. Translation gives CASSQSRAATNEKLFF.

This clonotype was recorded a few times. CDR3 protein: CASSQDFRDRGPEAFF. The CDR3 DNA sequence: TGCGCCAGCAGCCAAGATTTTCGAGACAGGGGTCCTGAAGCTTTCTTT. This chain uses TRBV4-1 with TRBJ1-1; 8 bases match TRBD1. This CDR3 is 16 amino acids long. The germline V gene encodes CDR1 MGHRA and CDR2 YSYEKL. After removal of 0 bases from V and 6 bases from J, the junction contained 9 bases not matched to a gene.

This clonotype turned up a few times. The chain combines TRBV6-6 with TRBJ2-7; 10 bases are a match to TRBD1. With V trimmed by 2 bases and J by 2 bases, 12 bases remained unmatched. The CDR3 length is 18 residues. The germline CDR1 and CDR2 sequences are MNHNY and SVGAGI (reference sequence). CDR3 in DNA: TGTGCCAGCAGTTACGTCGCCGGGGGGACAGGGGTGGCCTACGAGCAGTACTTC. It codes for CASSYVAGGTGVAYEQYF.

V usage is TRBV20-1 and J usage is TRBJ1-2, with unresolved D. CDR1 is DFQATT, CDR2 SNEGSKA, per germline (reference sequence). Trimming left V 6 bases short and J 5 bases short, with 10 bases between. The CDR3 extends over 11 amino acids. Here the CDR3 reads CSANIRYGYTF. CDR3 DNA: TGCAGTGCCAATATTCGTTATGGCTACACCTTC.

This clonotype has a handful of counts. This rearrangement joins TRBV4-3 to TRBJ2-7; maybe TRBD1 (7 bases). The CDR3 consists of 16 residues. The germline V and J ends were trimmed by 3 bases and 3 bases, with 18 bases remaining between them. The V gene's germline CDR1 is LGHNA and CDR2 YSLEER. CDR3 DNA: TGCGCCAGCAGCCATACGCGGGACAGCGGTTACTACGAGCAGTACGTC. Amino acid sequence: CASSHTRDSGYYEQYV.

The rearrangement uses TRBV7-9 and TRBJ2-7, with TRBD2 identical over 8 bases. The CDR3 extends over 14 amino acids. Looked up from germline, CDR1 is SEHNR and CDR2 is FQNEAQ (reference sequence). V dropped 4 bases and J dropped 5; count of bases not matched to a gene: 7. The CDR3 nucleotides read TGTGCCAGCAGCTCACCCCGGGGGGGTCACGAGCAGTACGTC. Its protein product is CASSSPRGGHEQYV.

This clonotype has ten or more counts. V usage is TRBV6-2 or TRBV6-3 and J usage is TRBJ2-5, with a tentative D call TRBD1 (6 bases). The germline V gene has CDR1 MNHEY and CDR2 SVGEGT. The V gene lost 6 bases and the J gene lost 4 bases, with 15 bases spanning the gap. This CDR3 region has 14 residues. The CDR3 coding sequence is TGTGCCAGCAGCCCGGGACACACCTCAGAGACCCAGTACTTC. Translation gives CASSPGHTSETQYF.

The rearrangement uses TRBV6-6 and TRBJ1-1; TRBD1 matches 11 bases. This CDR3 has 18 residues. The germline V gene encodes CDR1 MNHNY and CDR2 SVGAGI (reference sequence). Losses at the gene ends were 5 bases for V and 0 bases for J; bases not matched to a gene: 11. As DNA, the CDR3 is TGTGCCAGCAGTGTCCTAGGGACAGGGGGGATCATGAACACTGAAGCTTTCTTT. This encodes CASSVLGTGGIMNTEAFF.